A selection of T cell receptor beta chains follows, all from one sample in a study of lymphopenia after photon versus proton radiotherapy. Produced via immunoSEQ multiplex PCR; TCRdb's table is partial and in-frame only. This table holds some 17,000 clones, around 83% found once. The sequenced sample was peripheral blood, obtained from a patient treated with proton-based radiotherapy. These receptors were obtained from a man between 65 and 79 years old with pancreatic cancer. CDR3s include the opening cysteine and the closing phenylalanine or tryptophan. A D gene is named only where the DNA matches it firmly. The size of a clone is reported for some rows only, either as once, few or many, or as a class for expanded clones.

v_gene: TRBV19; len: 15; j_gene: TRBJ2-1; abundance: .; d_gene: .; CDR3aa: CASSIDWSPVNEQFF; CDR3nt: TGTGCCAGTAGTATAGATTGGAGTCCAGTCAATGAGCAGTTCTTC
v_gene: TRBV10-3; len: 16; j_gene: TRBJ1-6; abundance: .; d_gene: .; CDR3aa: CAISESAGRNNSPLHF; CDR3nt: TGTGCCATCAGTGAGTCCGCTGGGCGTAATAATTCACCCCTCCACTTT
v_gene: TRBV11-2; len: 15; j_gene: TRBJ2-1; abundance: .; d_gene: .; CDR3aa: CASRPIYRRRNEQFF; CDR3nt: TGTGCCAGCAGGCCTATCTATCGACGACGCAATGAGCAGTTCTTC
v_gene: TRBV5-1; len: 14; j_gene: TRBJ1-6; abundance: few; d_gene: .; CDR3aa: CASSLYGENSPLHF; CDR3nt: TGCGCCAGCAGCTTGTATGGAGAGAATTCACCCCTCCACTTT
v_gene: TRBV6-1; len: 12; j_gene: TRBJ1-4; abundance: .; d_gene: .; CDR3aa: CASSTNNEKLFF; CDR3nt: TGTGCCAGCAGTACCAATAATGAAAAACTGTTTTTT
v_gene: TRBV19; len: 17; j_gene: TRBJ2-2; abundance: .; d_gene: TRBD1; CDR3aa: CASRDDRGSLMTGELFF; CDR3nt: TGTGCCAGTAGAGACGACAGGGGCAGTCTCATGACCGGGGAGCTGTTTTTT
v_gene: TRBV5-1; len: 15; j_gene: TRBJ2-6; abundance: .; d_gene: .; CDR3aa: CASSLGSSGANVLTF; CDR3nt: TGCGCCAGCAGCTTGGGGAGTTCTGGGGCCAACGTCCTGACTTTC
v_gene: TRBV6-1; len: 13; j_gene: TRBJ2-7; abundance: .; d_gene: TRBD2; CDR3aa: CASERDGRLEQYF; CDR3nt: TGTGCCAGCGAGCGGGACGGGCGTCTCGAGCAGTACTTC
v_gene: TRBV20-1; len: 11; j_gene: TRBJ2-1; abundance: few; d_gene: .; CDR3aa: CSAQSWNEQFF; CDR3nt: TGCAGTGCTCAGTCGTGGAATGAGCAGTTCTTC
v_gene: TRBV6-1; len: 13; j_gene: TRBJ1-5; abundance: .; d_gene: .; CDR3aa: CASSETLTQPQHF; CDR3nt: TGTGCCAGCAGTGAGACACTCACCCAGCCCCAGCATTTT
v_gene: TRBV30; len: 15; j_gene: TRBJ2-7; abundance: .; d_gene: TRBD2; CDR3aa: CAWSFGTSVSYEQYF; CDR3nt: TGTGCCTGGAGCTTCGGGACTAGCGTTTCCTACGAGCAGTACTTC
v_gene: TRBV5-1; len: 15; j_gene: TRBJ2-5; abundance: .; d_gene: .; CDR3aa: CASMGTKTYQETQYF; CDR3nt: TGCGCCAGCATGGGGACAAAGACGTACCAAGAGACCCAGTACTTC
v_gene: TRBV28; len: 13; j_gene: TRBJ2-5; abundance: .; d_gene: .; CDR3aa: CASSLAGLETQYF; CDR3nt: TGTGCCAGCAGTTTAGCAGGGCTGGAGACCCAGTACTTC
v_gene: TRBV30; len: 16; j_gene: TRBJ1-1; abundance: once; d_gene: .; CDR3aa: CAWSKGRLTMNTEAFF; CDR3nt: TGTGCCTGGAGTAAGGGACGGCTAACTATGAACACTGAAGCTTTCTTT
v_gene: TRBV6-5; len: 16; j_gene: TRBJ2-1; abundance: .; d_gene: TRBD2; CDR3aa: CASSFWTSGDKNEQFF; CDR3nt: TGTGCCAGCAGTTTCTGGACTAGCGGGGATAAAAATGAGCAGTTCTTC
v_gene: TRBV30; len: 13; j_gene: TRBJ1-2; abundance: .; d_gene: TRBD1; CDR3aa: CAWGGTGNYGYTF; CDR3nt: TGTGCCTGGGGCGGGACAGGGAACTATGGCTACACCTTC
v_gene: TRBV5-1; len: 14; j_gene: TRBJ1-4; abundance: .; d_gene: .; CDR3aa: CASSFQGINEKLFF; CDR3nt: TGCGCCAGCAGCTTCCAGGGAATTAATGAAAAACTGTTTTTT
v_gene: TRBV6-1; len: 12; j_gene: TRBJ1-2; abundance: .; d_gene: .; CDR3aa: CASSTRGRHLTF; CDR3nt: TGTGCCAGCAGTACCCGAGGACGGCATTTAACCTTC
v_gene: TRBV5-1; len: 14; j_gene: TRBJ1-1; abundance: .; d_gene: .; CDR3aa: CASSLSGANTEAFF; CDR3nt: TGCGCCAGCAGCTTATCCGGGGCGAACACTGAAGCTTTCTTT
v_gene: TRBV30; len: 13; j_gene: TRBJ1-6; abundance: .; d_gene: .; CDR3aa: CAWSTEMGSPLHF; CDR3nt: TGTGCCTGGAGTACCGAAATGGGCTCACCCCTCCACTTT
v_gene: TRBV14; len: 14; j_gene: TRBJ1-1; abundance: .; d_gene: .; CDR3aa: CASSQERGFTEAFF; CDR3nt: TGTGCCAGCAGCCAAGAAAGAGGGTTCACTGAAGCTTTCTTT
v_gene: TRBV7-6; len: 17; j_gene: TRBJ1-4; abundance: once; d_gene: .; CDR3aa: CASSLVGGGVTNEKLFF; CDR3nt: TGTGCCAGCAGCTTAGTCGGAGGGGGGGTAACTAATGAAAAACTGTTTTTT
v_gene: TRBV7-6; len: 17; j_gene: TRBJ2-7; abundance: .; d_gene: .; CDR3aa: CASSRERGGRAAYEQYF; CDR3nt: TGTGCCAGCAGCAGAGAAAGAGGGGGGCGGGCCGCCTACGAGCAGTACTTC
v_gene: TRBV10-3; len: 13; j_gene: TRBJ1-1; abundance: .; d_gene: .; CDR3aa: CAISEGPNTEAFF; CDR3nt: TGTGCCATCAGTGAAGGGCCGAACACTGAAGCTTTCTTT
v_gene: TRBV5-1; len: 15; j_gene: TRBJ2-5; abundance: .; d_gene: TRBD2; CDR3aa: CASSSSGRAEETQYF; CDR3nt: TGCGCCAGCAGCTCTAGCGGGAGGGCCGAGGAGACCCAGTACTTC
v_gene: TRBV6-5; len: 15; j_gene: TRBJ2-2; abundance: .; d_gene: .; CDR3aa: CASSYSTGNTGELFF; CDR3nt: TGTGCCAGCAGTTACTCGACAGGGAACACCGGGGAGCTGTTTTTT
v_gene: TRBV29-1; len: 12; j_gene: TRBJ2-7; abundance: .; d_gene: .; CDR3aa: CSVPGTNYEQYF; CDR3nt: TGCAGCGTTCCCGGGACCAACTACGAGCAGTACTTC
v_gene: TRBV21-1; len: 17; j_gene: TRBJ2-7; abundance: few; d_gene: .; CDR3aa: CASQGGTSGRATYEQYF; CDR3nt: TGTGCCAGCCAAGGAGGGACTAGCGGGAGAGCTACCTACGAGCAGTACTTC
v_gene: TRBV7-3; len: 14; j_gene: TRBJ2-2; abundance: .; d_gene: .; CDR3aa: CASSLYRNTGELFF; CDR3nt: TGTGCCAGCAGCTTATATAGGAACACCGGGGAGCTGTTTTTT
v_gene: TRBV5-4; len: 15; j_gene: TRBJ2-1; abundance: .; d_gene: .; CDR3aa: CASSRDRTSYNEQFF; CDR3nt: TGTGCCAGCAGTCGGGACCGAACCTCCTACAATGAGCAGTTCTTC
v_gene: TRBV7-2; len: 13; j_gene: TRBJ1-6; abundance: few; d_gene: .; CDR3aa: CASSFRGDSPLHF; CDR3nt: TGTGCCAGCAGCTTCAGGGGAGACTCACCCCTCCACTTT
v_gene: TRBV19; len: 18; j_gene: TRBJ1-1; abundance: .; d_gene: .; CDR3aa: CASSIGRQVSIENTEAFF; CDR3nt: TGTGCCAGTAGTATTGGTCGACAGGTGTCGATAGAGAACACTGAAGCTTTCTTT
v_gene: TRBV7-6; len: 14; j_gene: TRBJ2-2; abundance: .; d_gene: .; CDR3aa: CASSLANRIGELFF; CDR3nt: TGTGCCAGCAGCTTAGCGAATAGAATCGGGGAGCTGTTTTTT
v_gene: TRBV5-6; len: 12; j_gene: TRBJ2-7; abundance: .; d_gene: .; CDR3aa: CASSFLTSRKYF; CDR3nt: TGTGCCAGCAGCTTCCTCACTAGCAGGAAGTACTTC
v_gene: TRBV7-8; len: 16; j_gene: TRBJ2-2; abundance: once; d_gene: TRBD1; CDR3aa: CASSRTGDGDTGELFF; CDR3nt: TGTGCCAGCAGCCGTACAGGGGACGGCGACACCGGGGAGCTGTTTTTT
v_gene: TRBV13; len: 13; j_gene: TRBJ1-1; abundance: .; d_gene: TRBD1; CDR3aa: CASSSGQGFEAFF; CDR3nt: TGTGCCAGCAGCTCGGGACAGGGGTTTGAAGCTTTCTTT
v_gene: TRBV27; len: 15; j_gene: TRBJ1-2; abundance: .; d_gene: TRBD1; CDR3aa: CASTSLAGGSYGYTF; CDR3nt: TGTGCCAGCACCTCCCTGGCAGGGGGCAGCTATGGCTACACCTTC
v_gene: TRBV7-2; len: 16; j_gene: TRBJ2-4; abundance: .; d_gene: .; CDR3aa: CASSLEDTSLGSIQYF; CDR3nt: TGTGCCAGCAGCTTAGAAGATACTAGCCTCGGCTCCATTCAGTACTTC
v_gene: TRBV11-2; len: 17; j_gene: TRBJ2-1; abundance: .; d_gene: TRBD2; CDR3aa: CASSLELAGGAYNEQFF; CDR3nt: TGTGCCAGCAGCTTAGAACTAGCGGGAGGTGCCTACAATGAGCAGTTCTTC
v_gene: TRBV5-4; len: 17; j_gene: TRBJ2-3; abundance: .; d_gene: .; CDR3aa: CASSLTLAWVRADTQYF; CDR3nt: TGTGCCAGCAGCCTGACACTAGCCTGGGTGCGGGCAGATACGCAGTATTTT
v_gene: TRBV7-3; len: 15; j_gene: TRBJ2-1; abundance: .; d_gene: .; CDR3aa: CASSSSRGFGNEQFF; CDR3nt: TGTGCCAGCAGTTCGTCCCGAGGGTTTGGCAATGAGCAGTTCTTC
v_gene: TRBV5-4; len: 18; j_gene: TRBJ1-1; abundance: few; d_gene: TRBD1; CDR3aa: CASSWSFPGTGPGTEAFF; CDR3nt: TGTGCCAGCAGCTGGTCCTTTCCCGGGACAGGCCCGGGCACTGAAGCTTTCTTT
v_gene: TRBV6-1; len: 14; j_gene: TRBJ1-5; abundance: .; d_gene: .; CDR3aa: CASSEASPGQPQHF; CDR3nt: TGTGCCAGCAGTGAAGCATCTCCGGGTCAGCCCCAGCATTTT
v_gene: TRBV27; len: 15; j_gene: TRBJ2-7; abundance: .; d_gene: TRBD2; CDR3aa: CASSSHQSGGYEQYF; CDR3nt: TGTGCCAGCAGTTCCCACCAGTCGGGGGGGTACGAGCAGTACTTC
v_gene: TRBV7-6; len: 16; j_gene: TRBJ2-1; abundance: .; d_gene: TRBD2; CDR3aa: CASSLAGTSRYNEQFF; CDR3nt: TGTGCCAGCAGCTTAGCTGGGACTAGCAGATACAATGAGCAGTTCTTC
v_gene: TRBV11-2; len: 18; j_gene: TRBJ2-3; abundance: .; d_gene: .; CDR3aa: CASSLVYGSNLITDTQYF; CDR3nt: TGTGCCAGCAGCTTAGTTTACGGATCCAACCTCATCACAGATACGCAGTATTTT
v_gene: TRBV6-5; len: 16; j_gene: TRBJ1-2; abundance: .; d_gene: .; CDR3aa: CASSYGAGNLNYGYTF; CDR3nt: TGTGCCAGCAGTTACGGGGCAGGGAACCTTAACTATGGCTACACCTTC
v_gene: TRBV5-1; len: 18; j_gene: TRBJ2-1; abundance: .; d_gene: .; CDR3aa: CASSSRRAAPSSYNEQFF; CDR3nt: TGCGCCAGCAGCTCCCGGAGAGCGGCCCCATCTTCCTACAATGAGCAGTTCTTC
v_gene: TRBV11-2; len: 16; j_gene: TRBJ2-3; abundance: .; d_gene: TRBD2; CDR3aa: CASSPLTSGGTDTQYF; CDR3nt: TGTGCCAGCAGCCCCCTGACTAGCGGGGGCACAGATACGCAGTATTTT
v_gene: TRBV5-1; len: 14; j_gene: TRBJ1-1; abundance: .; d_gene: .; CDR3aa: CASRNPGPNTEAFF; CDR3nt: TGCGCCAGCAGAAACCCCGGGCCGAACACTGAAGCTTTCTTT
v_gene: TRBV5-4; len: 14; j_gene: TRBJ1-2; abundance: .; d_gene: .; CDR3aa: CASSLNRENYGYTF; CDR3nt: TGTGCCAGCAGCCTGAACAGGGAAAACTATGGCTACACCTTC
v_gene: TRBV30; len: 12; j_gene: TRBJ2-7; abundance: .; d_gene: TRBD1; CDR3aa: CATGQGWNEQYF; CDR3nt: TGTGCCACCGGACAGGGTTGGAACGAGCAGTACTTC
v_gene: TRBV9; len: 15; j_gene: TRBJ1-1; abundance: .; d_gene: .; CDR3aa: CASSVGAVINTEAFF; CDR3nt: TGTGCCAGCAGCGTAGGCGCCGTAATAAACACTGAAGCTTTCTTT
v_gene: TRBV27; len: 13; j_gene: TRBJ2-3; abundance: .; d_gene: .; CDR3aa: CASSSGVADTQYF; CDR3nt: TGTGCCAGCAGTTCCGGAGTAGCAGATACGCAGTATTTT